These 22 T cell receptor beta chains came from one sample sequenced in a study of T cell responses to AZD1222 COVID-19 vaccine. Some clones are missing from TCRdb's copy, which holds only in-frame ones; the method was immunoSEQ multiplex PCR. The sample gives approximately 100,000 clones, roughly 90% of which show up once; about 4.8% is in the top ten. The specimen comprised peripheral blood, sampled on day 0 of AZD1222 vaccination. The receptor set was obtained from an adult in good health.

The rearrangement joins TRBV5-1 to TRBJ1-4, with 9 bases matching TRBD1. J gave up 7 bases and V 4 bases, and 5 bases lay outside the gene matches. The CDR3 runs to 14 residues. The germline V gene has CDR1 SGHRS and CDR2 YFSETQ. The CDR3 DNA follows: TGCGCCAGCAGCGGGGGACAGGGATTTGAAAAACTGTTTTTT. It encodes CASSGGQGFEKLFF.

The rearrangement joins TRBV5-4 to TRBJ1-1; D is uncertain. From germline, CDR1 is SGHNT and CDR2 YYREEE (reference sequence). V gave up 2 bases and J gave up 5 bases, with 13 bases separating them. The CDR3 length is 14 residues. CDR3 nucleotide sequence: TGTGCCAGCAGCTTAGGATATTCGGGAACTGAAGCTTTCTTT. Encoded protein: CASSLGYSGTEAFF.

This clone was found a few times. The chain combines TRBV7-8 with TRBJ2-7, with TRBD1 identical over 7 bases. The germline gives CDR1 SGHVS, CDR2 FQNEAQ. CDR3 length: 16 residues. The J segment lost 0 bases and the V segment lost 5 bases, leaving 10 bases of the junction unmatched. For the CDR3, the DNA is TGTGCCAGCAGCCTACCCAAGACAGGGAGCTCCTACGAGCAGTACTTC. Its translation is CASSLPKTGSSYEQYF. The full variable domain, completed using reference TRBV7-8 and TRBJ2-7, is GAGVSQSPRYKVAKRGQDVALRCDPISGHVSLFWYQQALGQGPEFLTYFQNEAQLDKSGLPSDRFFAERPEGSVSTLKIQRTQQEDSAVYLCASSLPKTGSSYEQYFGPGTRLTVT.

J is TRBJ2-5 and V is TRBV19, with D possibly matching TRBD2 (6 bases). Trimming pared 1 base from V and 9 bases from J, leaving 18 bases between. The CDR3 is made up of 15 amino acids. From germline, CDR1 is LNHDA and CDR2 SQIVND (reference sequence). DNA for the CDR3: TGTGCCAGTAGTATAGGGACGGGAGTGTCCGGGGCCCAGTACTTC. This encodes CASSIGTGVSGAQYF.

The rearrangement links TRBV7-9 to TRBJ2-1; D call uncertain. The CDR3 runs 12 residues. CDR1 is SEHNR and CDR2 is FQNEAQ in the germline V gene (reference sequence). Trimming stripped 1 base from V and 4 bases from J, with 2 bases between. The CDR3 nucleotides read TGTGCCAGCAGCTTAGTTTACAATGAGCAGTTCTTC. Encoded protein: CASSLVYNEQFF.

The V call is TRBV28, the J call TRBJ1-1; 8 bases agree with TRBD1. Germline trimming cut 6 bases from V and 4 bases from J; bases unmatched to any gene: 4. The CDR3 contains 13 residues. Germline assignment: CDR1 MDHEN and CDR2 SYDVKM. In DNA form, the CDR3 reads TGTGCCAGCAGGCCTACAGGGGGCACTGAAGCTTTCTTT. This translates into CASRPTGGTEAFF. The complete variable domain, with remaining parts taken from reference TRBV28 and TRBJ1-1, reads DVKVTQSSRYLVKRTGEKVFLECVQDMDHENMFWYRQDPGLGLRLIYFSYDVKMKEKGDIPEGYSVSREKKERFSLILESASTNQTSMYLCASRPTGGTEAFFGQGTRLTVV.

The V gene is TRBV9, the J gene TRBJ1-1; D uncertain. With 0 bases removed from V and 3 bases from J, the gap between germline ends came to 6 bases. The CDR3 consists of 13 residues. In germline, CDR1 is SGDLS, CDR2 YYNGEE. CDR3 protein: CASSVGGYTEAFF. The CDR3 DNA is TGTGCCAGCAGCGTAGGCGGGTACACTGAAGCTTTCTTT.

The rearrangement uses TRBV29-1 and TRBJ2-2; TRBD1 matches at 10 bases. CDR3 length: 13 amino acids. Germline V gives CDR1 SQVTM, CDR2 ANQGSEA. After removal of 6 bases from V and 7 bases from J, the junction contained 5 bases not matched to a gene. CDR3: CSVRTGGDGELFF. The CDR3 nucleotides read TGCAGCGTCCGGACAGGGGGGGACGGGGAGCTGTTTTTT.

V gene TRBV7-9 combines with J gene TRBJ1-1, with D tentatively TRBD1 (5 bases). Between the trimmed V and J ends, which lost 8 bases and 2 bases, there was a span of 15 bases. The CDR3 consists of 14 residues. Germline V gene lookup returns CDR1 SEHNR and CDR2 FQNEAQ (reference sequence). CDR3 sequence reads: CASRFAGGNTEAFF. The CDR3 region has the DNA TGTGCCAGCCGTTTCGCGGGGGGAAACACTGAAGCTTTCTTT.

J is TRBJ2-5 and V is TRBV10-3, with unresolved D. The CDR3 contains 14 residues. Per germline, CDR1 ENHRY and CDR2 SYGVKD. V was clipped by 6 bases and J by 3 bases, with 14 bases between them. The CDR3 spells CAISLDGPKETQYF. The CDR3, as DNA: TGTGCCATCAGCCTGGACGGTCCGAAAGAGACCCAGTACTTC.

In this sample, this clone turned up once. The gene calls are TRBV28 and TRBJ2-7; possibly TRBD1 for D (6 bases). CDR3 length equals 14 residues. Germline V gene lookup returns CDR1 MDHEN and CDR2 SYDVKM. Trimming left V 2 bases short and J 3 bases short, with 11 bases between. DNA for the CDR3: TGTGCCAGCAGTTTAGCAGGGGATCACTACGAGCAGTACTTC. This encodes CASSLAGDHYEQYF.

The rearrangement uses TRBV7-2 and TRBJ1-5; no reliable D call. Germline-derived CDR1 and CDR2 are SGHTA and FQGNSA. The length of the CDR3 is 13 residues. Trimming stripped 3 bases from V and 5 bases from J, with 8 bases between. CDR3 in DNA: TGTGCCAGCAGCTTGTCGAATGATCAGCCCCAGCATTTT. It encodes CASSLSNDQPQHF.

This rearrangement joins TRBV12-3 or TRBV12-4 to TRBJ2-3; D ambiguous. This CDR3 comprises 13 residues. The V end lost 7 bases, the J end lost 0 bases, and 8 bases lay between the germline ends. The CDR3 spells CASTESSTDTQYF. CDR3 nucleotide sequence: TGTGCCAGCACGGAGTCCAGCACAGATACGCAGTATTTT.

The chain combines TRBV5-1 with TRBJ2-3; 8 nucleotides agree with TRBD1. Germline V CDR1 and CDR2: SGHRS, YFSETQ. Trimming at V came to 6 bases and at J to 1 base, leaving 10 bases not matched to a gene. The CDR3 has 16 residues. The CDR3 spells CASNRRPGQGTDTQYF. In nucleotides, the CDR3 is TGCGCCAGCAACCGTCGACCGGGACAGGGCACAGATACGCAGTATTTT.

In its sample, this clone was seen once. The chain employs TRBV6-5 and TRBJ2-7, with D tentatively TRBD1 (5 bases). The CDR3 has 14 amino acids. From germline, CDR1 is MNHEY and CDR2 SVGAGI. V was cut by 9 bases and J by 3 bases, with 18 bases left in between. The CDR3 region is CASTNPGQDYEQYF. The CDR3 DNA is TGTGCCAGTACGAACCCCGGACAAGACTACGAGCAGTACTTC.

V and J are TRBV6-6 and TRBJ1-2, with D possibly TRBD1 on 5 matching bases. Between the trimmed V and J ends, which lost 6 bases and 4 bases, there was a span of 21 bases. The CDR3 runs 16 residues. Germline V CDR1 and CDR2: MNHNY, SVGAGI (reference sequence). This chain's CDR3 is CASRLSGGTASYGYTF. CDR3 nucleotides: TGTGCCAGCAGGCTTTCGGGGGGGACCGCTAGCTATGGCTACACCTTC.

V gene TRBV6-5 combines with J gene TRBJ1-5, with D maybe TRBD1 (6 bases). The V gene's germline CDR1 is MNHEY and CDR2 SVGAGI. Trimming removed 2 bases from V and 3 bases from J, with 8 bases in between. The CDR3 is 14 residues long. For the CDR3, the DNA is TGTGCCAGCAGTTACACAGGGAACAATCAGCCCCAGCATTTT. Its protein product is CASSYTGNNQPQHF.

This sequence joins TRBV28 and TRBJ2-7; TRBD2 aligns across 9 bases. Unmatched junction bases numbered 15, after V lost 8 bases and J lost 1 base. This CDR3 comprises 17 residues. Germline V gene sequence: CDR1 MDHEN, CDR2 SYDVKM. CDR3 residues: CASQTVEREEGSYEQYF. The CDR3 DNA reads TGTGCCAGCCAAACAGTTGAGCGGGAGGAAGGGTCCTACGAGCAGTACTTC.

The rearrangement links TRBV24-1 to TRBJ1-2; 8 bases fit TRBD1. The germline V gene encodes CDR1 KGHDR and CDR2 SFDVKD. CDR3 length: 11 amino acids. Trimming cost V 9 bases and J 4 bases; bases outside gene matches: 0. CDR3 protein: CATGQGYGYTF. Written as DNA, the CDR3 is TGTGCCACCGGACAGGGCTATGGCTACACCTTC.

This chain connects TRBV7-3 to TRBJ1-1, with D hard to call. The CDR3 length is 14 residues. The germline V and J ends were trimmed by 5 bases and 5 bases, with 15 bases remaining between them. CDR1 and CDR2 from the germline V gene are SGHTA and FQGTGA. The CDR3 spells CASSIDALGTEAFF. CDR3 bases: TGTGCCAGCAGCATAGACGCCCTCGGGACTGAAGCTTTCTTT.

The CDR3 DNA sequence: TGTGCCAGCAGCCAAGACCGGAGGGTTGATTCACCCCTCCACTTT. Its protein is CASSQDRRVDSPLHF. The chain couples TRBV3-1 (or the pseudogene TRBV3-2) to TRBJ1-6, with unresolved D. This CDR3 region has 15 residues. V lost 0 bases and J lost 8, with 11 bases in between. Germline loops: CDR1 LGHDT, CDR2 YNNKEL (reference sequence).

The chain recombines TRBV6-4 with TRBJ2-1, with TRBD2 matching 11 bases. V shed 5 bases, J shed 7 bases, and the junction held 10 bases outside the gene matches. CDR1 and CDR2 (germline): MRHNA, SNTAGT. This CDR3 is 16 amino acids long. Here the CDR3 DNA reads TGTGCCAGCAGTAGACTAGCGGGAAACATTAGGAATGAGCAGTTCTTC. This encodes CASSRLAGNIRNEQFF.